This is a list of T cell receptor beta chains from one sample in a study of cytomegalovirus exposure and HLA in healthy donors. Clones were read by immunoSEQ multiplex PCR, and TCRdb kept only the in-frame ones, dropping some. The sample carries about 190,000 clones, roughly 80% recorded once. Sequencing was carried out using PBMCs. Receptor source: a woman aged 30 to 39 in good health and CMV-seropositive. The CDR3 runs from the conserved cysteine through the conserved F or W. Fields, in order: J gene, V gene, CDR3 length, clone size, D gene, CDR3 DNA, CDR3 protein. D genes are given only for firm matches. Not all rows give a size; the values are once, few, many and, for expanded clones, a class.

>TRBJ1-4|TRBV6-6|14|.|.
TGTGCCAGCAGTTACCGGGGGGGCAGGGAAAAACTGTTTTTT
CASSYRGGREKLFF
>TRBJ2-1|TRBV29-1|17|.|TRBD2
TGCAGCGTTGAAGATGGGACTAGCGGGAGGGCCATCTATGAGCAGTTCTTC
CSVEDGTSGRAIYEQFF
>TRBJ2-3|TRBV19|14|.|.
TGTGCCAGTAGTATAGGAGGAAACACAGATACGCAGTATTTT
CASSIGGNTDTQYF
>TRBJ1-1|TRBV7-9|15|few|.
TGTGCCAGCAGCCCCGCCAACCGAGGAAACACTGAAGCTTTCTTT
CASSPANRGNTEAFF
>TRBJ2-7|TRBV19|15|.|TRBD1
TGTGCCAGTAGCCTACGGACAGGCATCTCCTACGAGCAGTACTTC
CASSLRTGISYEQYF
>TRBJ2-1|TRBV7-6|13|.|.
TGTGCCAGCAGCTTAAGTGACTGGGTTGAGCAGTTCTTC
CASSLSDWVEQFF
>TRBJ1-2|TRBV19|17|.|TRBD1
TGTGCCAGTAGTACCCCTGGGACAGTGGGATCTAACTATGGCTACACCTTC
CASSTPGTVGSNYGYTF
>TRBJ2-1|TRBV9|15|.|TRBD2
TGTGCCAGCAGCGTTGGACTAGCGGTCTACAATGAGCAGTTCTTC
CASSVGLAVYNEQFF
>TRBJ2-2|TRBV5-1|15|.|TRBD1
TGCGCCAGCAAAACCGGGACAGGGCGGCCCGGGGAGCTGTTTTTT
CASKTGTGRPGELFF
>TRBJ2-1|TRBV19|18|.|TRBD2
TGTGCCAGTAGTAAGAGGGCTAGCGGGCAACGCTCCTACAATGAGCAGTTCTTC
CASSKRASGQRSYNEQFF
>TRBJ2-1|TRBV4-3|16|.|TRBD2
TGCGCCAGCACCCCACTAGCGGGCCAATTCCCGGTGGGGCAGTTCTTC
CASTPLAGQFPVGQFF
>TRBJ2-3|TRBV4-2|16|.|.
TGTGCCAGCAGCCGAAGTGGTGCTATTAGCACAGATACGCAGTATTTT
CASSRSGAISTDTQYF
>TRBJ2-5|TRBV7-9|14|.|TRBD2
TGTGCCGGTAGTCTAGCGGGCGGCGGAGAGACCCAGTACTTC
CAGSLAGGGETQYF
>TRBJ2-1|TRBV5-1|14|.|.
TGCGCCAGCAGCTTCGTTAGAGGGGGCAATGAGCAGTTCTTC
CASSFVRGGNEQFF
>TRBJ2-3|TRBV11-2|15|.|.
TGTGCCAGCAGCTTATCGGGGAGACGCACAGATACGCAGTATTTT
CASSLSGRRTDTQYF
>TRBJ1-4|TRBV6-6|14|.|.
TGTGCCAGCAGTTCCCCGGGACTTAGTGAAAAACTGTTTTTT
CASSSPGLSEKLFF
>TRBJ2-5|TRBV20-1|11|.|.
TGCAGTGCCACCAGGGGAGAGACCCAGTACTTC
CSATRGETQYF
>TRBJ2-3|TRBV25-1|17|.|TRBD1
TGTGCCAGCAGTGAAATCCACCGACAGGGGGCTGAAGATACGCAGTATTTT
CASSEIHRQGAEDTQYF
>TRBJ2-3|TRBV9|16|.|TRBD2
TGTGCCAGCAGCGTAGGGCTAGCGGACAGCACAGATACGCAGTATTTT
CASSVGLADSTDTQYF
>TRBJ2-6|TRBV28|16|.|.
TGTGCCAGCAGTTTGTATTGGACAGCTGGGGCCAACGTCCTGACTTTC
CASSLYWTAGANVLTF